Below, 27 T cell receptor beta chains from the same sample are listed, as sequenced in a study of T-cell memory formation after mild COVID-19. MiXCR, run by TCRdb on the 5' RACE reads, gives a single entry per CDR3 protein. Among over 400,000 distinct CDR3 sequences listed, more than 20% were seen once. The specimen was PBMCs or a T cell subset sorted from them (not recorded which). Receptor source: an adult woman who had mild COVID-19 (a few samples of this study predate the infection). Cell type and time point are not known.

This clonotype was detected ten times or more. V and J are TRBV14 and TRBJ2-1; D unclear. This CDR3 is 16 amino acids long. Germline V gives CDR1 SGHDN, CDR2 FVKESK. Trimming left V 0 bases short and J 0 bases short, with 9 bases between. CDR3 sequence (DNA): TGTGCCAGCAGCCAAGATCTTTTCAGCTCCTACAATGAGCAGTTCTTC. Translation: CASSQDLFSSYNEQFF.

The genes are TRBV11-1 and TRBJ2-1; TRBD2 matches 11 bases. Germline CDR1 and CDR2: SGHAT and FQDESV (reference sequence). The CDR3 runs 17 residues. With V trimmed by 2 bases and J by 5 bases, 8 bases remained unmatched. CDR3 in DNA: TGTGCCAGCAGCTTACGATCGGTAGCGGGAGGGGACAATGAGCAGTTCTTC. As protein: CASSLRSVAGGDNEQFF.

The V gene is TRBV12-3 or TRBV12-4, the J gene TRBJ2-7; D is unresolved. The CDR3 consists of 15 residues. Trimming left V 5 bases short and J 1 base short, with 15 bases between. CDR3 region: CASSPPDGRSYEQYF. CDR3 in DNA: TGTGCCAGCAGTCCCCCGGACGGGCGATCCTACGAGCAGTACTTC.

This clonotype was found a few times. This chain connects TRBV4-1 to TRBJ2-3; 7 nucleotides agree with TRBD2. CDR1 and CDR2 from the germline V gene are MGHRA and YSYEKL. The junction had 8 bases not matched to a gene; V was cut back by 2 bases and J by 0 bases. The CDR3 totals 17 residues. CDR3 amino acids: CASSQLTSVPSTDTQYF. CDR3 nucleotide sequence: TGCGCCAGCAGCCAACTAACTAGCGTGCCTAGCACAGATACGCAGTATTTT.

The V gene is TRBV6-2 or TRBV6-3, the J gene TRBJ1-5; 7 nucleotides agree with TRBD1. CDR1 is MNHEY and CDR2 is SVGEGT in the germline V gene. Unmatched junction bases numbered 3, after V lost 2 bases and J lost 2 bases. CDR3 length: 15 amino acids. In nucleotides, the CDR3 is TGTGCCAGCAGTTACAGACAGGGTCGCAATCAGCCCCAGCATTTT. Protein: CASSYRQGRNQPQHF.

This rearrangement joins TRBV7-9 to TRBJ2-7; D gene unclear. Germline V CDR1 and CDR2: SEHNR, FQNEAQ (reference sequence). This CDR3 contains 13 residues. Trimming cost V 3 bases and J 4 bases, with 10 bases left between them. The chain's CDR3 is CASSFNEEYEQYF. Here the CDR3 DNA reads TGTGCCAGCAGCTTTAATGAGGAGTACGAGCAGTACTTC.

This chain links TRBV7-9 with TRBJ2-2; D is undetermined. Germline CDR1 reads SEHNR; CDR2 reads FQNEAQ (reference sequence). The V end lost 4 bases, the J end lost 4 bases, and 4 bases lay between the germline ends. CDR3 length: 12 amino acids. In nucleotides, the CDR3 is TGTGCCAGCAGCTCGCTCACCGGGGAGCTGTTTTTT. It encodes CASSSLTGELFF. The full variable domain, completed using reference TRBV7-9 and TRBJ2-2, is DTGVSQNPRHKITKRGQNVTFRCDPISEHNRLYWYRQTLGQGPEFLTYFQNEAQLEKSRLLSDRFSAERPKGSFSTLEIQRTEQGDSAMYLCASSSLTGELFFGEGSRLTVL.

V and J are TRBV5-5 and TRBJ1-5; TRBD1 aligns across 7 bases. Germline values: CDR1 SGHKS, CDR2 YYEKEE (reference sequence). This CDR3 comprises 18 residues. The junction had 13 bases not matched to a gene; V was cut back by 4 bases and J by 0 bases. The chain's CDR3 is CASSLTGVDPYSNQPQHF. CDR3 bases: TGTGCCAGCAGCCTAACAGGGGTCGACCCCTATAGCAATCAGCCCCAGCATTTT.

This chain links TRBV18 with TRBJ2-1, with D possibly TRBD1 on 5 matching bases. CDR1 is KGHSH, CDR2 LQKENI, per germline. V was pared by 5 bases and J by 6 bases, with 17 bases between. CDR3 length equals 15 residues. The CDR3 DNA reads TGTGCCAGCTCAAAAGGACAACCAAGTGGCAATGAGCAGTTCTTC. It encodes CASSKGQPSGNEQFF.

The CDR3 spells CASSQVQTTDTQYF. The DNA of the CDR3 is TGCGCCAGCAGCCAAGTACAGACCACAGATACGCAGTATTTT. The chain combines TRBV4-1 with TRBJ2-3; D remains unclear. CDR3 length: 14 residues. Trimming left V 1 base short and J 2 bases short, with 7 bases between. Germline lookup yields CDR1 MGHRA and CDR2 YSYEKL.

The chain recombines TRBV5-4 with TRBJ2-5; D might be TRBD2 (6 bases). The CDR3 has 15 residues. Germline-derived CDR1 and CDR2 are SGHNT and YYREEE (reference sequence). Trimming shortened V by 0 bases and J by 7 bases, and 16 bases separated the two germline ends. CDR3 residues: CASSLGSGRGGTQYF. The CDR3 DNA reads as TGTGCCAGCAGCTTGGGCAGCGGGCGTGGGGGGACCCAGTACTTC.

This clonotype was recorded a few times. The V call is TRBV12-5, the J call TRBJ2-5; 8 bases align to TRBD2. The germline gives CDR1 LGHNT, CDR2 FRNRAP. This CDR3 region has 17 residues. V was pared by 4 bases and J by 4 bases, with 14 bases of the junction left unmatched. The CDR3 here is CASGSGGGAGVRETQYF. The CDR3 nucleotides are TGTGCTAGTGGTTCCGGGGGGGGTGCGGGAGTTAGAGAGACCCAGTACTTC.

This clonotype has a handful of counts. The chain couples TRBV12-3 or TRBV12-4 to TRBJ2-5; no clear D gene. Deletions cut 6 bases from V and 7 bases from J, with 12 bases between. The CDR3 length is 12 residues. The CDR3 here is CASSRPLGTQYF. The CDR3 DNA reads TGTGCCAGCAGCAGACCTTTAGGGACCCAGTACTTC.

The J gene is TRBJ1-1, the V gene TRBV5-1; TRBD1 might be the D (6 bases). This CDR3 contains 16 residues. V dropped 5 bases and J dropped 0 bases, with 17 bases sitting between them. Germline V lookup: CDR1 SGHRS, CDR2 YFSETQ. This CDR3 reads CASRPGQKPMNTEAFF. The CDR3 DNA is TGCGCCAGCAGACCCGGACAGAAACCTATGAACACTGAAGCTTTCTTT.

The DNA of the CDR3 is TGTGCCATCAGGTCAGGGGGCGACTATGGCTACACCTTC. The encoded protein is CAIRSGGDYGYTF. The gene calls are TRBV10-3 and TRBJ1-2; 8 positions match TRBD1. J was trimmed by 3 bases and V by 6 bases; bases with no gene match: 3. Germline V gives CDR1 ENHRY, CDR2 SYGVKD. This CDR3 has 13 residues.

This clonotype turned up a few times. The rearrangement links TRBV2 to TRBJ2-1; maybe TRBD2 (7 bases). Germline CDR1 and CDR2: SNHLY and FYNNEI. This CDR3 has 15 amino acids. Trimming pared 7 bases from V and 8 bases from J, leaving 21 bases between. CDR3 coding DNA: TGTGCCAGCACCGTGTTAGGGGGGGGTTCGGATGAGCAGTTCTTC. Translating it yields CASTVLGGGSDEQFF.

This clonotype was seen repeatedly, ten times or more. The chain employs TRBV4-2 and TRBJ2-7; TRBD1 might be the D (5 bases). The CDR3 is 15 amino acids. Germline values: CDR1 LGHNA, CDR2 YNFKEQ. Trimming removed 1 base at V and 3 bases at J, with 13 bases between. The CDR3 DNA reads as TGTGCCAGCAGCCAAGGGTCCCAGGGAAACTACGAGCAGTACTTC. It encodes CASSQGSQGNYEQYF.

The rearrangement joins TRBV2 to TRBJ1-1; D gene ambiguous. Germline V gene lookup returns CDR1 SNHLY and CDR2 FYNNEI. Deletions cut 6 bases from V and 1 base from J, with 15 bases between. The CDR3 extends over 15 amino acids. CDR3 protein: CASSQGLGGNTEAFF. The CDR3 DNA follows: TGTGCCAGCAGCCAAGGATTAGGCGGGAACACTGAAGCTTTCTTT.

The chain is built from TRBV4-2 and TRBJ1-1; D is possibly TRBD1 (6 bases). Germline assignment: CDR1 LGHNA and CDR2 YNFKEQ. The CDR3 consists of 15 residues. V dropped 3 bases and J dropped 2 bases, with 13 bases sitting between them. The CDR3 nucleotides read TGTGCCAGCAGCCAGTTCCGACAGGACAACACTGAAGCTTTCTTT. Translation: CASSQFRQDNTEAFF.

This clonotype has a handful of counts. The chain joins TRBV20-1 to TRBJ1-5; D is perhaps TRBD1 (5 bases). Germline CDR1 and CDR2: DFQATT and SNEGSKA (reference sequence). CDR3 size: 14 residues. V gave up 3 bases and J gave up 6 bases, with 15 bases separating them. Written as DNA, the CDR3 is TGCAGTGCTAGGGAGCCCGGAGGGACTCAGCCCCAGCATTTT. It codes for CSAREPGGTQPQHF.

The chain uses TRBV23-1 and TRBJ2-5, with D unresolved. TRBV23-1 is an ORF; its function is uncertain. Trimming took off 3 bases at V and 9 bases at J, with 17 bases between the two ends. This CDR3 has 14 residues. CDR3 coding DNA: TGCGCCAGCAGTCATAGGGTGCGCCATAGGGCCCAGTACTTC. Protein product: CASSHRVRHRAQYF.

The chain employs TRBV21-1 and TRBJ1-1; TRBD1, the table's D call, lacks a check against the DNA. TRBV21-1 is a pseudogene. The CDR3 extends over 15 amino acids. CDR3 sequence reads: CASSKEDRGLTEAFF. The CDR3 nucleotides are TGTGCCAGCAGCAAGGAGGACAGGGGGTTAACTGAAGCTTTCTTT.

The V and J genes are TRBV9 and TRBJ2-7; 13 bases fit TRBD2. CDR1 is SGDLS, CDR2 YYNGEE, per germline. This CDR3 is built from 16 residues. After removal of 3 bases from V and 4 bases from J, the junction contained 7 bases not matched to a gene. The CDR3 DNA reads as TGTGCCAGCAGCGCCATGGGACTAGCGGGAAGTTACGAGCAGTACTTC. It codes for CASSAMGLAGSYEQYF.

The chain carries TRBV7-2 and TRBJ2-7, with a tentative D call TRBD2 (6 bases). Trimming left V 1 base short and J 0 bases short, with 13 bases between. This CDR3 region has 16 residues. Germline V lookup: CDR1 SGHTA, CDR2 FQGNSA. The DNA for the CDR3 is TGTGCCAGCAGCTTAGGGGCGGACTACTACTCCTACGAGCAGTACTTC. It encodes CASSLGADYYSYEQYF.

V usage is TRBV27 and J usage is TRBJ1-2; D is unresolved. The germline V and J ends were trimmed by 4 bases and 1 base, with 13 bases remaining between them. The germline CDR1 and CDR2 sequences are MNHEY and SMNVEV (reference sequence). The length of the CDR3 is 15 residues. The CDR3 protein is CASSSMAGLNYGYTF. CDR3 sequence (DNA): TGTGCCAGCAGTTCCATGGCGGGCCTTAACTATGGCTACACCTTC.

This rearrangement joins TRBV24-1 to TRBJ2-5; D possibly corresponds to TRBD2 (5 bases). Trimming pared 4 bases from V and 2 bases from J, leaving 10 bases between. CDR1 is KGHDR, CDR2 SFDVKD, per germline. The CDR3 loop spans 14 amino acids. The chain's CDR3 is CATSDPGSQETQYF. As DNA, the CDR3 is TGTGCCACCAGTGACCCGGGATCGCAAGAGACCCAGTACTTC.

CDR3 DNA: TGTGCCAGTCGCAGGACTTCCGGGAAAGAAGAAAAACTGTTTTTT. Its translation is CASRRTSGKEEKLFF. The chain recombines TRBV19 with TRBJ1-4, with D unclear. V dropped 8 bases and J dropped 8 bases, with 21 bases sitting between them. Germline V gene sequence: CDR1 LNHDA, CDR2 SQIVND (reference sequence). The CDR3 extends over 15 amino acids.